This T cell receptor beta chain was found in a study of Ad26.COV2.S vaccination and SARS-CoV-2 variants (dated by TCRdb to the early 2020s). Concerning the study at large: Donors in the vaccine arm were drawn from COV1001, a phase I-IIa trial of Ad26.COV2.S in healthy adults that was multicentre, randomized, double-blind and placebo-controlled. A total of some 30 samples were included in the TCR-sequenced set, comprising about 20 Ad26.COV2.S vaccine recipients, 5 placebo recipients and 8 SARS-CoV-2 convalescent individuals. Participants in the trial were split at random into five groups of five each, receiving low-dose or high-dose Ad26.COV2.S once or twice, or else placebo on both occasions. Throughout the experiments and outcome assessment, investigators stayed blinded to trial group allocation. TCRbeta repertoire sequencing served as the tool for gauging how specific and how broad the SARS-CoV-2-reactive T cell receptors were following Ad26.COV2.S vaccination. Dosing of Ad26.COV2.S was intramuscular, at either 5x10^10 or 1x10^11 viral particles, delivered as one shot or as two shots spaced 56 days apart.

The immunoSEQ Assay was used to sequence TCRbeta CDR3 regions. After extraction, genomic DNA underwent amplification by bias-controlled multiplex PCR, followed by high-throughput sequencing. On the study's bioinformatics: To quantify the absolute abundance of every unique TCRbeta CDR3 region, sequences were collapsed and filtered. T cell fraction was estimated by normalizing TCRbeta template counts to usable DNA, which was measured by amplifying reference genes present in all nucleated cells. Repertoire TCRs were annotated as SARS-CoV-2-specific by exact matching of V gene, CDR3 amino acid sequence and J gene to a known reactive TCR set. The reference SARS-CoV-2 TCR set was obtained from MIRA and was filtered for enrichment in COVID-19-positive ImmuneCODE repertoires, whereby public or cross-reactive TCRs were removed. Based on the MIRA antigens, annotated TCRs were further analysed at the level of specific ORF or position within ORF. Breadth was defined as annotated unique rearrangements over total unique productive rearrangements; depth was the summed frequency of those rearrangements. Two-sided Wilcoxon rank-sum tests were used to compare TCR breadth between groups. The table was pulled from immuneACCESS by TCRdb, which kept in-frame rearrangements only. Such tables lose some clones; where checked, under half of the loss comes from unresolved V genes, and the rest has no known cause. The DNA gave D and trimming, while V, J and clone size come from that table. Present in this sample are about 350,000 clones, roughly 90% of which were seen just once. Around 10% of the sample is in the top ten clones.

The V end gives up 2 bases and the J end 0 bases, leaving 5 bases in the junction not matched to a gene. The CDR3 holds 16 amino acids from the cysteine to the phenylalanine. Only CDR3 DNA remains: 48 bases, in frame from the first base. The germline V gene supplies CDR1 KGHSH and CDR2 LQKENI. The sample's treatment or condition label, decoded: around 19 received Ad26.COV2.S at low or high dose, single or two shots; about five received placebo; per-sample allocation not given. For vaccine and placebo recipients, the sequenced repertoires came from samples collected on day 63 after the first injection. Between 29 July and 7 August 2020, Cohort 1b enrolled 20 to 30 adults aged 18-55 years at one site in Boston, USA. Ad26.COV2.S consisted of a replication-incompetent adenovirus type 26 vector by which a prefusion-stabilized SARS-CoV-2 spike protein from the original Wuhan strain was expressed. The paper as a whole reports these results and caveats: The study was not powered for comparison of responses between vaccine doses or regimens. Substantial breadth of spike-specific CD8+ and CD4+ T cell responses was reported after vaccination. Comparable non-spike TCR breadth was observed between vaccine and placebo recipients, consistent with only spike being contained in the vaccine. The authors noted that total T cell responses may have been underestimated by the TCR breadth and depth analyses. Higher spike-specific TCR breadth was observed in Ad26.COV2.S recipients than in placebo recipients (P = 0.0014).

Concerning this clone: Its antigen remains undetermined. No much larger clone is present one base from it, and per-base qualities are unavailable.

Here the chain combines TRBV18 and TRBJ1-2, and 8 junctional nucleotides match TRBD1. The specimen was peripheral blood, collected in a trial of Ad26.COV2.S vaccine versus placebo. The receptor was derived from a person between 18 and 59 years old who received the Ad26.COV2.S COVID-19 vaccine or a placebo. The CDR3 sequence is CASSPVQGGANYGYTF. The nucleotide sequence is given as TGTGCCAGCTCACCAGTACAGGGGGGAGCTAACTATGGCTACACCTTC. Joined to the reference TRBV18 and TRBJ1-2 proteins, this CDR3 gives the full variable domain: NAGVMQNPRHLVRRRGQEARLRCSPMKGHSHVYWYRQLPEEGLKFMVYLQKENIIDESGMPKERFSAEFPKEGPSILRIQQVVRGDSAAYFCASSPVQGGANYGYTFGSGTRLTVV.